A selection of T cell receptor beta chains follows, all from one sample in a study of identical twins. TCRdb reprocessed the 5' RACE reads with MiXCR, giving one entry per CDR3 protein. The data contain under 300,000 distinct CDR3 sequences, approximately 8.3% of them singletons. The data were also submitted as part of a second study, on yellow fever vaccine responses in identical twins.

Input material: CD8+ T cells sorted from blood. These receptors were obtained from a woman aged 18-35 years in good health. Both conserved end residues are part of each CDR3. The order of the fields is V gene, clone size, J gene, D gene, CDR3 protein, CDR3 DNA. A D gene is named only where the DNA matches it firmly. Clone sizes are given selectively: once, few, many, or a class where the clone is expanded.

v_gene: TRBV10-2; abundance: NA; j_gene: TRBJ1-5; d_gene: NA; CDR3aa: CASTLGGGMQPQHF; CDR3nt: TGCGCCAGCACCCTCGGGGGGGGGATGCAGCCCCAGCATTTT
v_gene: TRBV7-9; abundance: NA; j_gene: TRBJ2-5; d_gene: TRBD2; CDR3aa: CASSPLAGGITETQYF; CDR3nt: TGTGCCAGCAGCCCACTAGCGGGAGGGATTACAGAGACCCAGTACTTC
v_gene: TRBV6-1; abundance: NA; j_gene: TRBJ1-1; d_gene: NA; CDR3aa: CASAPTGNTEAFF; CDR3nt: TGTGCCAGCGCCCCCACGGGGAACACTGAAGCTTTCTTT
v_gene: TRBV11-2; abundance: NA; j_gene: TRBJ2-3; d_gene: TRBD2; CDR3aa: CASRGLASSTDTQYF; CDR3nt: TGTGCCAGTCGGGGACTAGCGTCTAGCACAGATACGCAGTATTTT
v_gene: TRBV11-3; abundance: NA; j_gene: TRBJ1-1; d_gene: NA; CDR3aa: CASSYHKSKSLKTEAFF; CDR3nt: TGTGCCAGCAGCTATCATAAGAGTAAGAGTTTAAAGACTGAAGCTTTCTTT
v_gene: TRBV28; abundance: once; j_gene: TRBJ2-7; d_gene: TRBD1; CDR3aa: CASSAGHWTGTYEQYF; CDR3nt: TGTGCCAGCAGTGCCGGCCATTGGACAGGGACCTACGAGCAGTACTTC
v_gene: TRBV7-3; abundance: few; j_gene: TRBJ2-3; d_gene: TRBD2; CDR3aa: CASSTGAGGREDTQYF; CDR3nt: TGTGCCAGCAGCACAGGGGCGGGGGGGAGAGAGGATACGCAGTATTTT
v_gene: TRBV24-1; abundance: NA; j_gene: TRBJ2-3; d_gene: TRBD1; CDR3aa: CATRGTGSDTQYF; CDR3nt: TGTGCCACCAGGGGGACAGGTTCGGATACGCAGTATTTT
v_gene: TRBV13; abundance: NA; j_gene: TRBJ2-7; d_gene: TRBD1; CDR3aa: CASSHRDRGLYEQYF; CDR3nt: TGTGCCAGCAGCCACCGGGACAGGGGGCTCTACGAGCAGTACTTC
v_gene: TRBV12-3/TRBV12-4; abundance: many; j_gene: TRBJ2-7; d_gene: NA; CDR3aa: CASSPDNSYEQYF; CDR3nt: TGTGCCAGCAGCCCGGACAACTCCTACGAGCAGTACTTC
v_gene: TRBV19; abundance: NA; j_gene: TRBJ2-3; d_gene: NA; CDR3aa: CASADSTDTQYF; CDR3nt: TGTGCCAGTGCAGACAGCACAGATACGCAGTATTTT
v_gene: TRBV29-1; abundance: many; j_gene: TRBJ2-3; d_gene: TRBD2; CDR3aa: CSVVAGGAPDTQYF; CDR3nt: TGCAGCGTTGTGGCGGGAGGGGCCCCAGATACGCAGTATTTT
v_gene: TRBV9; abundance: NA; j_gene: TRBJ1-1; d_gene: NA; CDR3aa: CASSADGGAEAFF; CDR3nt: TGTGCCAGCAGCGCCGACGGGGGGGCTGAAGCTTTCTTT
v_gene: TRBV7-3; abundance: few; j_gene: TRBJ2-2; d_gene: NA; CDR3aa: CASSLTGVSANTGELFF; CDR3nt: TGTGCCAGCAGCTTAACGGGGGTTTCCGCGAACACCGGGGAGCTGTTTTTT
v_gene: TRBV7-6; abundance: NA; j_gene: TRBJ2-7; d_gene: NA; CDR3aa: CASSLKTGSYEQYF; CDR3nt: TGTGCCAGCAGCTTAAAAACAGGGAGCTACGAGCAGTACTTC
v_gene: TRBV7-9; abundance: NA; j_gene: TRBJ2-1; d_gene: NA; CDR3aa: CASGLSSYNEQFF; CDR3nt: TGTGCCAGCGGACTAAGCTCCTACAATGAGCAGTTCTTC
v_gene: TRBV7-6; abundance: NA; j_gene: TRBJ1-5; d_gene: NA; CDR3aa: CASSSGTQGLPQHF; CDR3nt: TGTGCCAGCAGCTCCGGGACGCAGGGATTGCCACAGCATTTT
v_gene: TRBV7-2; abundance: NA; j_gene: TRBJ2-2; d_gene: NA; CDR3aa: CASSLGGGPGELFF; CDR3nt: TGTGCCAGCAGCTTAGGAGGGGGACCCGGGGAGCTGTTTTTT
v_gene: TRBV29-1; abundance: NA; j_gene: TRBJ2-7; d_gene: TRBD1; CDR3aa: CSVAGTAAYEQYF; CDR3nt: TGCAGCGTAGCCGGGACAGCCGCCTACGAGCAGTACTTC
v_gene: TRBV4-2; abundance: few; j_gene: TRBJ1-1; d_gene: NA; CDR3aa: CASSQGGGLNTEAFF; CDR3nt: TGTGCCAGCAGCCAAGGGGGGGGCCTGAACACTGAAGCTTTCTTT